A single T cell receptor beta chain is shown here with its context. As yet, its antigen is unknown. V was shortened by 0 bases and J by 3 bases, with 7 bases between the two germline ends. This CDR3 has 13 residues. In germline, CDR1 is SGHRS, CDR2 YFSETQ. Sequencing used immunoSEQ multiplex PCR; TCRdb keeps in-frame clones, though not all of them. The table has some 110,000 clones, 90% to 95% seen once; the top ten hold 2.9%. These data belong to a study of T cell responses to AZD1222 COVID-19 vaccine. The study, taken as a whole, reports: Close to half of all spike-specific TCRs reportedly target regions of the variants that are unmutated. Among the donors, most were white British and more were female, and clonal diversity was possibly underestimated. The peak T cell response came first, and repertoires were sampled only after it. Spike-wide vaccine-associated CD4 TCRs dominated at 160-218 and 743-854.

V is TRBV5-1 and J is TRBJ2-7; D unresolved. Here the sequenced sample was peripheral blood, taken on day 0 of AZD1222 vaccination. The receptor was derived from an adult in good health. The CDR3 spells CASSLEANYEQYF. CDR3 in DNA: TGCGCCAGCAGCTTGGAAGCTAACTACGAGCAGTACTTC.